This TCR beta chain was recovered during a study of tumor and adjacent non-tumor tissue in lung cancer. Study findings and constraints: Normal lung showed higher cumulative top 100 clone frequency than tumor. Shorter survival was associated with higher TCR diversity in tumors.

Comment on this clonotype: Its cognate antigen is unknown. At one of its ends the junction is not consistent with the germline gene, which may arise from a read error.

The library came from three nested PCR rounds adapted from ARM-PCR protocols. One entry per CDR3 protein results from TCRdb running MiXCR on the multiplex PCR reads. The sample contains about 90,000 distinct CDR3 sequences, roughly 77% of which appear only once. The template was RNA from unsorted bulk tissue. This non-tumor lung sample came from over 3 cm beyond the tumor edge. The sequenced sample was distant non-tumor lung tissue. This receptor was taken from a woman between 50 and 59 years old with non-small cell lung cancer.

CDR3 sequence reads: CVSNHSDRGSYEQYF. DNA of the CDR3: TGTGTCAGCAACCACTCGGACAGGGGCTCCTACGAGCAGTACTTC. The chain recombines TRBV7-9 with TRBJ2-7; 9 bases agree with TRBD1. Per the germline V gene, CDR1 is SEHNR and CDR2 is FQNEAQ (reference sequence). This CDR3 comprises 15 residues. Full variable domain (outside the CDR3, taken from reference TRBV7-9 and TRBJ2-7): DTGVSQNPRHKITKRGQNVTFRCDPISEHNRLYWYRQTLGQGPEFLTYFQNEAQLEKSRLLSDRFSAERPKGSFSTLEIQRTEQGDSAMYLCVSNHSDRGSYEQYFGPGTRLTVT.